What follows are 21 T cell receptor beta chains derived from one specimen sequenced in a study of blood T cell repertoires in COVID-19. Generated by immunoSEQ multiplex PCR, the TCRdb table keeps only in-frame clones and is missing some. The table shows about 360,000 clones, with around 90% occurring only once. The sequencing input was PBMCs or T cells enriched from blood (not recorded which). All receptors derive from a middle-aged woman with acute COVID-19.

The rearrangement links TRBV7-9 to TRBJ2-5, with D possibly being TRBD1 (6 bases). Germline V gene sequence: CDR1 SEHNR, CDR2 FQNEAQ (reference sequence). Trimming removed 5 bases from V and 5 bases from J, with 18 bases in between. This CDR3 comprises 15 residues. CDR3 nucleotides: TGTGCCAGCAGCCCACAGGATAGGACAGTGGAGACCCAGTACTTC. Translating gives CASSPQDRTVETQYF. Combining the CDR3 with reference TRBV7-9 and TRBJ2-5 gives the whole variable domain DTGVSQNPRHKITKRGQNVTFRCDPISEHNRLYWYRQTLGQGPEFLTYFQNEAQLEKSRLLSDRFSAERPKGSFSTLEIQRTEQGDSAMYLCASSPQDRTVETQYFGPGTRLLVL.

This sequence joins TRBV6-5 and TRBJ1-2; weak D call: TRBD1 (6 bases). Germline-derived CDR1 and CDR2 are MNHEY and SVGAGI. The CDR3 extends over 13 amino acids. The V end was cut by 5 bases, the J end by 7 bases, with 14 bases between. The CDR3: CASSIQGYPGYTF. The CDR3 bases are TGTGCCAGCAGTATACAGGGTTACCCTGGCTACACCTTC.

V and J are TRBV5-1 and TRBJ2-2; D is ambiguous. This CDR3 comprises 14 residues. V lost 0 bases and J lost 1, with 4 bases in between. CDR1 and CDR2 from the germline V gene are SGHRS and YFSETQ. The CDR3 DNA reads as TGCGCCAGCAGCTTGGGGCAGAACACCGGGGAGCTGTTTTTT. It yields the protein CASSLGQNTGELFF.

Here the CDR3 DNA reads TGCGCCAGCAGTGATGGCGGGGGACCCACAGATACGCAGTATTTT. As protein: CASSDGGGPTDTQYF. The J gene is TRBJ2-3, the V gene TRBV10-1, with 7 bases matching TRBD2. This CDR3 contains 15 residues. V lost 3 bases, J lost 2 bases, and 5 bases stayed unmatched. Germline V gives CDR1 WNHNN, CDR2 SYGVQD (reference sequence).

CDR3 loop: CASSQDATGVTQYF. The CDR3 region has the DNA TGTGCCAGCAGCCAAGATGCGACAGGAGTGACCCAGTACTTC. This sequence joins TRBV3-1 (or the pseudogene TRBV3-2) and TRBJ2-5; tentatively, D is TRBD1 (6 bases). V was pared by 0 bases and J by 7 bases, with 12 bases between. Germline V gene data show CDR1 as LGHDT and CDR2 as YNNKEL (reference sequence). The CDR3 runs to 14 residues.

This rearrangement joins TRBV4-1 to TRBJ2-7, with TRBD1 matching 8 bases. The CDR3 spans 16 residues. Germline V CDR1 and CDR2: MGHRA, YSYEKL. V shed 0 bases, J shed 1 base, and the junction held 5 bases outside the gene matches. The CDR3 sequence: CASSQDWDRPSYEQYF. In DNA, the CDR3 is TGCGCCAGCAGCCAAGACTGGGACAGGCCATCCTACGAGCAGTACTTC.

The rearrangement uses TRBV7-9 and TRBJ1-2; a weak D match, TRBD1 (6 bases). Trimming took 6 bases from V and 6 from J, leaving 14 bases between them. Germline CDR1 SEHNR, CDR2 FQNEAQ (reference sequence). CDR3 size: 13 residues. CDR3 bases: TGTGCCAGCAGTGATACAGGGTCCAATGGCTACACCTTC. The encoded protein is CASSDTGSNGYTF.

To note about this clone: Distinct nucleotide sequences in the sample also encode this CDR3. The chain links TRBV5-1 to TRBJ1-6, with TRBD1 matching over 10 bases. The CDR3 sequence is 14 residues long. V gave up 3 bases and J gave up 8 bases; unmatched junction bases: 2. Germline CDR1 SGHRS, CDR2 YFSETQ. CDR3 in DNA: TGCGCCAGCAGCTCGACAGGGGGCGATTCACCCCTCCACTTT. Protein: CASSSTGGDSPLHF.

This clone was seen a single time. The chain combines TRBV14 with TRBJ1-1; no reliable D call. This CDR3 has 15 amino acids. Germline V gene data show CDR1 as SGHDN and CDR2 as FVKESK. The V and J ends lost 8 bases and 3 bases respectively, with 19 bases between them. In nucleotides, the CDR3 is TGTGCCAGCTCACCCTTCGACATCTTTTACACTGAAGCTTTCTTT. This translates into CASSPFDIFYTEAFF.

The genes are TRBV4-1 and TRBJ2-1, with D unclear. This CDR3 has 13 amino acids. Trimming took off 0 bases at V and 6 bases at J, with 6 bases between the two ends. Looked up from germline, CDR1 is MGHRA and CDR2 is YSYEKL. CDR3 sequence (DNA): TGCGCCAGCAGCCAAGATCGTCCCAATGAGCAGTTCTTC. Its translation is CASSQDRPNEQFF.

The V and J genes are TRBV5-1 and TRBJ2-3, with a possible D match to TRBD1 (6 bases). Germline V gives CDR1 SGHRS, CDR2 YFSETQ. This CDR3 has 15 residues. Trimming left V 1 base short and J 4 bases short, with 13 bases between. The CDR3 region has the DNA TGCGCCAGCAGCTTGCAACAGGGTGGGGCAGATACGCAGTATTTT. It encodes CASSLQQGGADTQYF.

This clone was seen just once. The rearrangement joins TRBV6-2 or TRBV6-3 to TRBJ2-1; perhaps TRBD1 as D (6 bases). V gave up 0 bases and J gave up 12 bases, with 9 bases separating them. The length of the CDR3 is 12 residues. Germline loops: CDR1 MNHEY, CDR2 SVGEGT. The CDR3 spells CASSYSGTRQFF. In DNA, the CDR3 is TGTGCCAGCAGTTACTCCGGGACAAGGCAGTTCTTC.

The CDR3 DNA reads as TGTGCCAGTAGTACGACTAGCCACTCCTACGAGCAGTACTTC. It yields the protein CASSTTSHSYEQYF. This chain uses TRBV19 with TRBJ2-7; TRBD2 matches 7 bases. From germline, CDR1 is LNHDA and CDR2 SQIVND (reference sequence). The CDR3 spans 14 residues. V dropped 4 bases and J dropped 0; count of bases not matched to a gene: 3. Complete variable domain (other parts from reference TRBV19 and TRBJ2-7): DGGITQSPKYLFRKEGQNVTLSCEQNLNHDAMYWYRQDPGQGLRLIYYSQIVNDFQKGDIAEGYSVSREKKESFPLTVTSAQKNPTAFYLCASSTTSHSYEQYFGPGTRLTVT.

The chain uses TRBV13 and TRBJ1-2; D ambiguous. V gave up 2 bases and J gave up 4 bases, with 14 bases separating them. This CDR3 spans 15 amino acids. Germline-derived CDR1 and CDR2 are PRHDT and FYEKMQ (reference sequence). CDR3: CASSLPGSATYGYTF. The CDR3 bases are TGTGCCAGCAGCTTACCAGGAAGTGCTACCTATGGCTACACCTTC.

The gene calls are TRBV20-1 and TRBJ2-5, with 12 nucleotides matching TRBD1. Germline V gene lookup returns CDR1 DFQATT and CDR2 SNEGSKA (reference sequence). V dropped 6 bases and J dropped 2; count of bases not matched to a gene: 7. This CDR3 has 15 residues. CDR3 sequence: CSASPGQGAQETQYF. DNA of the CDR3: TGCAGTGCGAGTCCGGGACAGGGGGCTCAAGAGACCCAGTACTTC.

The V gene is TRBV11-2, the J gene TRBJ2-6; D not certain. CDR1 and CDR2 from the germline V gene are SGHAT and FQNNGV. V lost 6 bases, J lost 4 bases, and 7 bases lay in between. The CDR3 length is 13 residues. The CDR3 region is CASSPTGANVLTF. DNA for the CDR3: TGTGCCAGCAGTCCTACCGGGGCCAACGTCCTGACTTTC. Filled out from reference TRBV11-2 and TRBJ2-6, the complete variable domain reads EAGVAQSPRYKIIEKRQSVAFWCNPISGHATLYWYQQILGQGPKLLIQFQNNGVVDDSQLPKDRFSAERLKGVDSTLKIQPAKLEDSAVYLCASSPTGANVLTFGAGSRLTVL.

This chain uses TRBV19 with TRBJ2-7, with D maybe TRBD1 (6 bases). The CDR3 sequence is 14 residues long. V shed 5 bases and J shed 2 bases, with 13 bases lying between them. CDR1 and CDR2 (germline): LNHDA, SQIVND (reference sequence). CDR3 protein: CASSEQGGAYEQYF. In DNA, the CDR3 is TGTGCCAGTAGTGAACAGGGTGGGGCCTACGAGCAGTACTTC. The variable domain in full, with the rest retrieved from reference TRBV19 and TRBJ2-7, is DGGITQSPKYLFRKEGQNVTLSCEQNLNHDAMYWYRQDPGQGLRLIYYSQIVNDFQKGDIAEGYSVSREKKESFPLTVTSAQKNPTAFYLCASSEQGGAYEQYFGPGTRLTVT.

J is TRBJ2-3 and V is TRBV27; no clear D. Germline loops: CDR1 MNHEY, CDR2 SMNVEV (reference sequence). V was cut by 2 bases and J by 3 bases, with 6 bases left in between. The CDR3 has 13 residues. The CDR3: CASSLSLTDTQYF. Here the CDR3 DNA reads TGTGCCAGCAGTTTAAGCCTAACAGATACGCAGTATTTT.

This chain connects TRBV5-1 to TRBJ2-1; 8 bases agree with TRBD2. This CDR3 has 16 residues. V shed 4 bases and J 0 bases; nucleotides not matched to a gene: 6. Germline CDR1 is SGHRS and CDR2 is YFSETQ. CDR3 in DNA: TGCGCCAGCAGCCCCGGGGGGGTGAGCTCCTACAATGAGCAGTTCTTC. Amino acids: CASSPGGVSSYNEQFF.

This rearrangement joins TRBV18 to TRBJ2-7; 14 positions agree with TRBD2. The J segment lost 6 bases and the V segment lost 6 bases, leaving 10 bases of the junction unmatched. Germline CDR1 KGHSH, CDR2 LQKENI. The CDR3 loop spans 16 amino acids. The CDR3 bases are TGTGCCAGCTCTCTTCGACTAGCGGGGGGGTTGGTCGAGCAGTACTTC. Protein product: CASSLRLAGGLVEQYF.

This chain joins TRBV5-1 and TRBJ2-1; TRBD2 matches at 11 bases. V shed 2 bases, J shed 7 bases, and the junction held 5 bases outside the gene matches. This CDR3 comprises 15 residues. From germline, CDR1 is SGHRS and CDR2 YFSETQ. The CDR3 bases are TGCGCCAGCAGCTTAACTAGCGGGGGCCCGAATGAGCAGTTCTTC. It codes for CASSLTSGGPNEQFF.